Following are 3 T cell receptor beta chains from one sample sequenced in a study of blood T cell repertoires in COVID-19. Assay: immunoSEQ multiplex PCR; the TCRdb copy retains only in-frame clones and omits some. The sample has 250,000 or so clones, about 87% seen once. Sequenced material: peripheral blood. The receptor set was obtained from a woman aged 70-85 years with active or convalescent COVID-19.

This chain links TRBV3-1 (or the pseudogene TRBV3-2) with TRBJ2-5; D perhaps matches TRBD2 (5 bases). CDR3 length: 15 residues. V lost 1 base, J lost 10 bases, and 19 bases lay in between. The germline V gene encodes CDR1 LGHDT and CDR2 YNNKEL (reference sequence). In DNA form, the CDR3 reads TGTGCCAGCAGCCAAGGATCGGGCATACGGGGTAACCAGTACTTC. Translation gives CASSQGSGIRGNQYF.

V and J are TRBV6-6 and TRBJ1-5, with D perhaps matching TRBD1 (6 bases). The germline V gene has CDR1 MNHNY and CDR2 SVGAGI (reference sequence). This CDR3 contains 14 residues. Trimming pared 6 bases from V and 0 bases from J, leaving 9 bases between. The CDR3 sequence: CASSLGGSNQPQHF. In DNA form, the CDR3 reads TGTGCCAGCAGCCTAGGGGGTAGCAATCAGCCCCAGCATTTT.

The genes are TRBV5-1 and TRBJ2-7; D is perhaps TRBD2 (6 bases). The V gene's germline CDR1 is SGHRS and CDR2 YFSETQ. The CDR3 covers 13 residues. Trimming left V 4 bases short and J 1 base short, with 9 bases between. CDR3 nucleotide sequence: TGCGCCAGCAGCAAGGCGGGGTCCTACGAGCAGTACTTC. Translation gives CASSKAGSYEQYF.